The 27 T cell receptor beta chains below all came from one sample that was sequenced in a study of shared clonotypes between healthy human individuals. TCRdb keeps only in-frame clones here, not all; method: immunoSEQ multiplex PCR. Of about 2.1 million clones listed, over 85% are singletons. CD8 cells classed as naive were CD45RO-negative and positively selected for CCR7, excluding terminally differentiated effector memory CD45RA+ cells. The sequenced material came from naive CD8+ T cells from PBMCs. Receptors originate from a man aged 18 to 29 in good health. Some clones in this sample may be carry-over from other donors' samples.

The chain employs TRBV6-6 and TRBJ2-7; no firm D call. Germline loops: CDR1 MNHNY, CDR2 SVGAGI (reference sequence). There are 12 residues in the CDR3. The V end was cut by 5 bases, the J end by 6 bases, with 11 bases between. The chain's CDR3 is CASSPASSEQYF. The CDR3 DNA is TGTGCCAGCAGTCCGGCCAGCTCCGAGCAGTACTTC.

This chain uses TRBV5-6 with TRBJ2-1; the D gene is possibly TRBD2 (5 bases). Germline V gives CDR1 SGHDT, CDR2 YYEEEE. The CDR3 is 14 amino acids. Trimming took 2 bases from V and 7 from J, leaving 13 bases between them. DNA for the CDR3: TGTGCCAGCAGCTTCCGGGATCTCCCTAATGAGCAGTTCTTC. Translating gives CASSFRDLPNEQFF.

The rearrangement links TRBV5-1 to TRBJ2-7; D gene unclear. CDR3 length: 16 residues. With 3 bases removed from V and 0 bases from J, the gap between germline ends came to 16 bases. Germline-derived CDR1 and CDR2 are SGHRS and YFSETQ. The DNA for the CDR3 is TGCGCCAGCAGCTATATGCACACCACGAACTCCTACGAGCAGTACTTC. Translation: CASSYMHTTNSYEQYF. Complete variable domain (other parts from reference TRBV5-1 and TRBJ2-7): KAGVTQTPRYLIKTRGQQVTLSCSPISGHRSVSWYQQTPGQGLQFLFEYFSETQRNKGNFPGRFSGRQFSNSRSEMNVSTLELGDSALYLCASSYMHTTNSYEQYFGPGTRLTVT.

In regard to this clone: This sample also contains other DNA sequences that code for the same CDR3. V is TRBV28 and J is TRBJ2-7; 7 nucleotides align to TRBD2. This CDR3 has 12 residues. The V gene end was trimmed by 4 bases and the J gene end by 6 bases; junction bases not matched to a gene: 3. The germline CDR1 and CDR2 sequences are MDHEN and SYDVKM. CDR3 amino acids: CASSSGEGEQYF. CDR3 bases: TGTGCCAGCAGTTCCGGGGAGGGCGAGCAGTACTTC. The full variable domain, rest sourced from reference TRBV28 and TRBJ2-7, is DVKVTQSSRYLVKRTGEKVFLECVQDMDHENMFWYRQDPGLGLRLIYFSYDVKMKEKGDIPEGYSVSREKKERFSLILESASTNQTSMYLCASSSGEGEQYFGPGTRLTVT.

A word on this clone: The identical CDR3 is also encoded by other nucleotide sequences in the sample. This chain joins TRBV4-1 and TRBJ2-7; D possibly matches TRBD1 or TRBD2 (5 bases each). The V and J ends lost 0 bases and 4 bases respectively, with 13 bases between them. Germline lookup yields CDR1 MGHRA and CDR2 YSYEKL. This CDR3 spans 15 amino acids. For the CDR3, the DNA is TGCGCCAGCAGCCAAGATCCATCCGGGGCATACGAGCAGTACTTC. Translating gives CASSQDPSGAYEQYF.

The chain combines TRBV7-3 with TRBJ2-3, with no clear D. Germline values: CDR1 SGHTA, CDR2 FQGTGA. The ends were cut back, 5 bases at V and 8 bases at J, with 14 bases in the middle. CDR3 length: 13 amino acids. The CDR3 region is CASSLSDLGTQYF. As DNA, the CDR3 is TGTGCCAGCAGCCTCTCAGACTTAGGTACGCAGTATTTT.

Notes on this clone: The sample contains more than one DNA sequence encoding this CDR3. This chain joins TRBV28 and TRBJ1-1, with D possibly TRBD1 on 5 matching bases. Germline V lookup: CDR1 MDHEN, CDR2 SYDVKM. Trimming cost V 5 bases and J 0 bases, with 7 bases left between them. The CDR3 contains 13 residues. The CDR3 DNA sequence: TGTGCCAGCAGTGGGGGGATGAACACTGAAGCTTTCTTT. Its translation is CASSGGMNTEAFF.

The chain has TRBV19 and TRBJ1-1, with no clear D. There are 13 residues in the CDR3. Trimming pared 0 bases from V and 7 bases from J, leaving 9 bases between. Germline V gives CDR1 LNHDA, CDR2 SQIVND (reference sequence). DNA of the CDR3: TGTGCCAGTAGTATAGATTTGGAAGTTGAAGCTTTCTTT. Protein sequence: CASSIDLEVEAFF.

Turning to this clone: At the DNA level, this CDR3 is encoded by other sequences in the same sample as well. The chain has TRBV27 and TRBJ2-7; weak D call: TRBD1 (5 bases). The CDR3 is 13 amino acids. The germline gives CDR1 MNHEY, CDR2 SMNVEV (reference sequence). Trimming stripped 4 bases from V and 4 bases from J, with 11 bases between. The CDR3 coding sequence is TGTGCCAGCAGTTCCGACAGCCCATACGAGCAGTACTTC. Its translation is CASSSDSPYEQYF.

In the case of this clone: The sample contains more than one DNA sequence encoding this CDR3. The chain combines TRBV2 with TRBJ2-5, with D perhaps TRBD1 (7 bases). Germline-derived CDR1 and CDR2 are SNHLY and FYNNEI. V dropped 7 bases and J dropped 5 bases, with 11 bases sitting between them. The CDR3 has 12 residues. CDR3 nucleotides: TGTGCCAGCACCAGGGGGAGGGAGACCCAGTACTTC. Amino acid sequence: CASTRGRETQYF. Supplemented by reference TRBV2 and TRBJ2-5, the full variable domain reads EPEVTQTPSHQVTQMGQEVILRCVPISNHLYFYWYRQILGQKVEFLVSFYNNEISEKSEIFDDQFSVERPDGSNFTLKIRSTKLEDSAMYFCASTRGRETQYFGPGTRLLVL.

The chain links TRBV2 to TRBJ2-3; no firm D call. This CDR3 has 13 residues. The germline V and J ends were trimmed by 10 bases and 6 bases, with 17 bases remaining between them. Germline V gene lookup returns CDR1 SNHLY and CDR2 FYNNEI. The CDR3 loop is CATDQRLEDTQYF. Written as DNA, the CDR3 is TGTGCCACCGACCAAAGGCTGGAGGATACGCAGTATTTT.

The CDR3 loop reads CASSYMGQGYEQYF. CDR3 in DNA: TGTGCCAGCAGCTATATGGGACAGGGTTACGAGCAGTACTTC. This chain uses TRBV7-2 with TRBJ2-7; 9 bases are a match to TRBD1. This CDR3 region has 14 residues. Germline CDR1 SGHTA, CDR2 FQGNSA. Germline trimming cut 4 bases from V and 4 bases from J; bases unmatched to any gene: 5. Full variable domain (rest looked up from reference TRBV7-2 and TRBJ2-7): GAGVSQSPSNKVTEKGKDVELRCDPISGHTALYWYRQSLGQGLEFLIYFQGNSAPDKSGLPSDRFSAERTGGSVSTLTIQRTQQEDSAVYLCASSYMGQGYEQYFGPGTRLTVT.

This rearrangement joins TRBV11-2 to TRBJ2-1; perhaps TRBD2 as D (5 bases). V was trimmed by 2 bases and J by 9 bases, leaving 17 bases between them. The CDR3 is 15 residues long. Per the germline V gene, CDR1 is SGHAT and CDR2 is FQNNGV. The CDR3 bases are TGTGCCAGCAGCTTAATCTTCGGAGGAGTCGCTGAGCAGTTCTTC. Its protein product is CASSLIFGGVAEQFF.

This clone was seen a few times. CDR3 sequence: CASSSRWDSGEETQYF. The DNA for the CDR3 is TGTGCCAGCAGCTCCCGTTGGGACAGCGGGGAAGAGACCCAGTACTTC. V usage is TRBV7-9 and J usage is TRBJ2-5; D possibly uses TRBD1 or TRBD2 (7 bases each). The germline gives CDR1 SEHNR, CDR2 FQNEAQ (reference sequence). The CDR3 runs to 16 residues. V lost 4 bases and J 3 bases, leaving 18 bases between the germline ends.

A few counts support this clone. This CDR3 is CASGSGNTIYF. CDR3 bases: TGTGCCAGTGGGTCGGGAAACACCATATATTTT. V gene TRBV9 combines with J gene TRBJ1-3; unclear D gene. This CDR3 spans 11 amino acids. V was clipped by 8 bases and J by 4 bases, with 7 bases between them. Germline-derived CDR1 and CDR2 are SGDLS and YYNGEE.

Concerning this clone itself: The same CDR3 arises from other DNA sequences in this sample as well. The V and J genes are TRBV9 and TRBJ2-2; D perhaps matches TRBD1 (5 bases). The ends were cut back, 4 bases at V and 2 bases at J, with 6 bases in the middle. The CDR3 is 13 residues long. The germline gives CDR1 SGDLS, CDR2 YYNGEE. This CDR3 is CASSRGNTGELFF. The CDR3 nucleotides are TGTGCCAGCAGCAGGGGCAACACCGGGGAGCTGTTTTTT.

The chain's CDR3 is CASKQRNEQFF. The CDR3 nucleotides are TGTGCCAGCAAGCAGCGCAATGAGCAGTTCTTC. The chain has TRBV6-1 and TRBJ2-1; D uncertain. This CDR3 is 11 amino acids long. Germline V gene sequence: CDR1 MNHNS, CDR2 SASEGT. The V end was cut by 7 bases, the J end by 6 bases, with 7 bases between.

The chain combines TRBV30 with TRBJ2-5; D remains unclear. Between the trimmed V and J ends, which lost 2 bases and 1 base, there was a span of 5 bases. The CDR3 sequence is 12 residues long. Germline loops: CDR1 GTSNPN, CDR2 SVGIG (reference sequence). The CDR3 protein is CAWSRAQETQYF. Written as DNA, the CDR3 is TGTGCCTGGAGTAGGGCCCAAGAGACCCAGTACTTC.

CDR3 loop: CAWSHDLEQYF. CDR3 bases: TGTGCCTGGAGTCATGACCTCGAGCAGTACTTC. This rearrangement joins TRBV30 to TRBJ2-7; D gene uncertain. CDR1 is GTSNPN and CDR2 is SVGIG in the germline V gene (reference sequence). CDR3 length: 11 amino acids. Trimming stripped 2 bases from V and 6 bases from J, with 8 bases between.

The chain couples TRBV28 to TRBJ1-4, with D unclear. The CDR3 has 16 amino acids. V was clipped by 2 bases and J by 4 bases, with 14 bases between them. Germline V gene sequence: CDR1 MDHEN, CDR2 SYDVKM. The CDR3 protein is CASSLLSEGDNEKLFF. CDR3 in DNA: TGTGCCAGCAGTTTACTATCGGAGGGAGATAATGAAAAACTGTTTTTT.

There are a few counts of this clone. Other DNA sequences of this sample code for an identical CDR3. This chain links TRBV7-9 with TRBJ2-2, with unresolved D. Trimming removed 2 bases from V and 8 bases from J, with 3 bases in between. The V gene's germline CDR1 is SEHNR and CDR2 FQNEAQ (reference sequence). The length of the CDR3 is 11 residues. This CDR3 is CASSLSGELFF. The CDR3 DNA sequence: TGTGCCAGCAGCTTATCTGGGGAGCTGTTTTTT.

The chain combines TRBV2 with TRBJ2-3, with 7 bases aligning to TRBD2. This CDR3 is built from 18 residues. Per germline, CDR1 SNHLY and CDR2 FYNNEI. Germline trimming cut 0 bases from V and 4 bases from J; bases unmatched to any gene: 13. CDR3 nucleotide sequence: TGTGCCAGCAGTGAAGCCCCTGGGGCGGGAGTGGGGGCAGATACGCAGTATTTT. Encoded protein: CASSEAPGAGVGADTQYF.

A note on this clone: Other DNA variants within this sample encode the same CDR3. The chain is built from TRBV4-1 and TRBJ2-7, with 7 bases that match TRBD2. V was pared by 2 bases and J by 3 bases, with 1 base of the junction left unmatched. The CDR3 has 13 residues. Germline V lookup: CDR1 MGHRA, CDR2 YSYEKL. The CDR3 bases are TGCGCCAGCAGCCAATGGGGGGGCTACGAGCAGTACTTC. This codes for CASSQWGGYEQYF.

The CDR3 loop is CASSQEGRGRGEKLFF. The DNA of the CDR3 is TGTGCCAGCAGCCAAGAGGGTAGGGGGCGAGGTGAAAAACTGTTTTTT. V gene TRBV14 combines with J gene TRBJ1-4, with 7 positions matching TRBD1. The CDR3 sequence is 16 residues long. V was pared by 0 bases and J by 7 bases, with 8 bases of the junction left unmatched. The germline V gene has CDR1 SGHDN and CDR2 FVKESK.

The genes are TRBV7-9 and TRBJ2-2, with 9 bases lining up with TRBD1. The V gene's germline CDR1 is SEHNR and CDR2 FQNEAQ (reference sequence). Losses at the gene ends were 1 base for V and 5 bases for J; bases not matched to a gene: 5. The CDR3 contains 16 residues. CDR3 sequence reads: CASSLVGTGRTGELFF. The CDR3 DNA is TGTGCCAGCAGCTTAGTGGGGACAGGGCGAACCGGGGAGCTGTTTTTT. Based on the CDR3 plus reference TRBV7-9 and TRBJ2-2, the full variable domain is DTGVSQNPRHKITKRGQNVTFRCDPISEHNRLYWYRQTLGQGPEFLTYFQNEAQLEKSRLLSDRFSAERPKGSFSTLEIQRTEQGDSAMYLCASSLVGTGRTGELFFGEGSRLTVL.

The chain joins TRBV2 to TRBJ2-7; D not certain. Per germline, CDR1 SNHLY and CDR2 FYNNEI. The CDR3 is 11 amino acids. Trimming pared 8 bases from V and 7 bases from J, leaving 12 bases between. The CDR3 DNA is TGTGCCAGCCGAAAGATACGGGAGCAGTACTTC. This sequence encodes CASRKIREQYF.

The J gene is TRBJ2-3, the V gene TRBV27, with D unclear. Germline V lookup: CDR1 MNHEY, CDR2 SMNVEV (reference sequence). The CDR3 covers 14 residues. V lost 3 bases and J 4 bases, leaving 11 bases between the germline ends. The DNA for the CDR3 is TGTGCCAGCAGTTTCACCCTAAGACCAGATACGCAGTATTTT. Amino acid sequence: CASSFTLRPDTQYF.